This TCR beta chain was found in a study of T cells in Graves' hyperthyroidism and ophthalmopathy. Germline CDR1 reads DFQATT; CDR2 reads SNEGSKA (reference sequence). The CDR3 length is 12 residues. V lost 2 bases to trimming and J lost 8 bases, with 12 bases between them. The investigators amplified TCR beta CDR3 regions from RNA transcripts. Researchers ran a first-round RT-PCR on the TCR CDR3 using the HTBI primer set. TCRdb re-called the multiplex PCR reads through MiXCR, storing one row per CDR3 protein. The sample consists of about 460,000 distinct CDR3 sequences, approximately 23% of them appearing once. This clonotype was detected a few times.

This chain links TRBV20-1 with TRBJ1-2, with a weak D call TRBD1 (6 bases). The sample was blood. The TCR originated in a woman in her 70s with Graves' ophthalmopathy. The CDR3 region is CSARQGLIGYTF. CDR3 sequence (DNA): TGCAGTGCTAGACAGGGGCTGATAGGCTACACCTTC.